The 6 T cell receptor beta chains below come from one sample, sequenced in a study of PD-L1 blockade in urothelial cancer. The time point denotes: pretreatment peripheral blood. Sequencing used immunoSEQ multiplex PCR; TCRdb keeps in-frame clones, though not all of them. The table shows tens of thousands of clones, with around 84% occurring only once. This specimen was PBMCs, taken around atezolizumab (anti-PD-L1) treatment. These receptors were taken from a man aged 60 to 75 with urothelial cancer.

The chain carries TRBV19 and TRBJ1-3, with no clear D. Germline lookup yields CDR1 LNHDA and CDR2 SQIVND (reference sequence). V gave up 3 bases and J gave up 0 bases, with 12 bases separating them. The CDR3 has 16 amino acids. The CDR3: CASSIFEYFSGNTIYF. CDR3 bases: TGTGCCAGTAGTATTTTCGAGTACTTCTCTGGAAACACCATATATTTT.

CDR3 sequence reads: CATSSPLGITYEQYF. CDR3 DNA: TGTGCCACCAGCAGCCCGCTCGGGATCACCTACGAGCAGTACTTC. The V and J genes are TRBV15 and TRBJ2-7; possible D gene TRBD2, 5 bases. The germline V and J ends were trimmed by 3 bases and 2 bases, with 14 bases remaining between them. The CDR3 length is 15 residues. The germline V gene has CDR1 LNHNV and CDR2 YYDKDF (reference sequence).

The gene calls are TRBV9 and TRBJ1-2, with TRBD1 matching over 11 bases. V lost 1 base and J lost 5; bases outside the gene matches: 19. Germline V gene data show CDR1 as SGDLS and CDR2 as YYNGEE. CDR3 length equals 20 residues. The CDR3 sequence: CASSVSSQLSGQGGLYGYTF. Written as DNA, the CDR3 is TGTGCCAGCAGCGTATCGTCTCAACTGTCGGGACAGGGGGGCCTATATGGCTACACCTTC.

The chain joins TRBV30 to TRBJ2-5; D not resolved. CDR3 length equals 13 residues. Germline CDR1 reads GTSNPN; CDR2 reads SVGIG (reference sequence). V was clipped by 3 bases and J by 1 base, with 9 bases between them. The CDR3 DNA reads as TGTGCCTGGAGGCAGAAATCCCAAGAGACCCAGTACTTC. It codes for CAWRQKSQETQYF.

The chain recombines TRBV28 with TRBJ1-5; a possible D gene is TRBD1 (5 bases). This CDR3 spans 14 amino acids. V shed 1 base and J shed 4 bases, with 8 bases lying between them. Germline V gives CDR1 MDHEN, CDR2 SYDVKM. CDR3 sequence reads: CASSLSAGNQPQHF. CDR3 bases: TGTGCCAGCAGTTTATCAGCAGGGAATCAGCCCCAGCATTTT.

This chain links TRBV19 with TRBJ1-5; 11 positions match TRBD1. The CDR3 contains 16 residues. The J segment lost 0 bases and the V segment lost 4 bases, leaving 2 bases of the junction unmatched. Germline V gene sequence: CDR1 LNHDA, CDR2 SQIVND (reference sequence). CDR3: CASSRTGGLSNQPQHF. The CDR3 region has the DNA TGTGCCAGTAGTAGGACAGGGGGCCTTAGCAATCAGCCCCAGCATTTT.